These 14 T cell receptor beta chains share one sample of origin, sequenced in a study of blood T cell repertoires in COVID-19. Clones were sequenced by immunoSEQ multiplex PCR, and TCRdb holds only the in-frame ones, with some missing. Of about 180,000 clones detected, about 80% appear once; the ten largest clones hold 1.5% to 1.9%. The sample consisted of peripheral blood. These receptors all come from a human donor in a cohort sampled during active COVID-19.

The chain links TRBV3-1 (or the pseudogene TRBV3-2) to TRBJ2-5, with a possible D match to TRBD2 (6 bases). This CDR3 is 15 amino acids long. Germline V gene data show CDR1 as LGHDT and CDR2 as YNNKEL (reference sequence). V lost 4 bases to trimming and J lost 1 base, with 13 bases between them. The CDR3 loop is CASSLSSSVQETQYF. DNA for the CDR3: TGTGCCAGCAGCCTCTCCTCTAGCGTCCAAGAGACCCAGTACTTC.

The chain has TRBV7-2 and TRBJ2-7; D is perhaps TRBD1 (6 bases). The CDR3 is made up of 15 amino acids. Germline CDR1 SGHTA, CDR2 FQGNSA. Trimming shortened V by 5 bases and J by 7 bases, and 21 bases separated the two germline ends. The CDR3 DNA is TGTGCCAGCAGCCCTGTATTGACAGCAGGGGAGGAGCAGTACTTC. Protein sequence: CASSPVLTAGEEQYF.

The genes are TRBV10-2 and TRBJ1-1; the D is unclear. There are 11 residues in the CDR3. V lost 6 bases, J lost 1 base, and 3 bases lay in between. Germline-derived CDR1 and CDR2 are WSHSY and SAAADI. The chain's CDR3 is CASRRNTEAFF. The CDR3 DNA reads as TGCGCCAGCAGGAGGAACACTGAAGCTTTCTTT.

This rearrangement joins TRBV28 to TRBJ1-5; D might be TRBD1 (5 bases). The CDR3 has 15 amino acids. Germline V CDR1 and CDR2: MDHEN, SYDVKM. V was pared by 7 bases and J by 4 bases, with 17 bases between. CDR3 residues: CASKSGGKGNQPQHF. CDR3 in DNA: TGTGCCAGCAAGAGCGGGGGGAAAGGTAATCAGCCCCAGCATTTT.

This clone was seen just once. The chain couples TRBV18 to TRBJ2-1; 9 positions agree with TRBD2. Looked up from germline, CDR1 is KGHSH and CDR2 is LQKENI. Unmatched junction bases numbered 17, after V lost 4 bases and J lost 4 bases. The CDR3 has 19 residues. The CDR3 nucleotides are TGTGCCAGCTCACACAGCGGGGGGTCCCCCCTTACCAATTACAATGAGCAGTTCTTC. Protein sequence: CASSHSGGSPLTNYNEQFF.

This clone showed up just a few times. The chain is built from TRBV28 and TRBJ1-6; D unresolved. Germline V gene sequence: CDR1 MDHEN, CDR2 SYDVKM. The ends were cut back, 6 bases at V and 3 bases at J, with 6 bases in the middle. The CDR3 has 13 residues. The chain's CDR3 is CASRQVYNSPLHF. DNA for the CDR3: TGTGCCAGCAGGCAGGTCTATAATTCACCCCTCCACTTT.

The chain employs TRBV6-2 or TRBV6-3 and TRBJ1-5, with no clear D. This CDR3 comprises 16 residues. Germline V gives CDR1 MNHEY, CDR2 SVGEGT. V lost 2 bases and J lost 6, with 17 bases in between. The chain's CDR3 is CASSYVGPVVSQPQHF. The CDR3 nucleotides are TGTGCCAGCAGTTACGTGGGCCCCGTCGTCAGTCAGCCCCAGCATTTT.

The chain recombines TRBV19 with TRBJ1-3; D call uncertain. CDR1 is LNHDA and CDR2 is SQIVND in the germline V gene (reference sequence). Trimming pared 7 bases from V and 4 bases from J, leaving 20 bases between. The CDR3 consists of 16 residues. The CDR3 here is CASIPGWGVPGNTIYF. The CDR3 coding sequence is TGTGCCAGTATCCCGGGCTGGGGAGTTCCCGGAAACACCATATATTTT.

The chain recombines TRBV7-3 with TRBJ2-7, with D perhaps TRBD2 (5 bases). The germline gives CDR1 SGHTA, CDR2 FQGTGA. The CDR3 is 15 residues long. Trimming pared 5 bases from V and 6 bases from J, leaving 20 bases between. The CDR3 loop is CASSLHPGLAGEQYF. The CDR3 DNA sequence: TGTGCCAGCAGCCTTCATCCTGGACTGGCGGGCGAGCAGTACTTC.

The chain has TRBV5-1 and TRBJ2-7; TRBD2 matches at 9 bases. Germline CDR1 SGHRS, CDR2 YFSETQ. Trimming removed 2 bases from V and 4 bases from J; junction bases left unmatched: 4. The CDR3 is made up of 14 amino acids. CDR3 sequence: CASSLMTSGYEQYF. As DNA, the CDR3 is TGCGCCAGCAGCTTAATGACTAGCGGTTACGAGCAGTACTTC.

The V gene is TRBV6-5, the J gene TRBJ2-7, with 8 bases aligning to TRBD1. Germline V gene sequence: CDR1 MNHEY, CDR2 SVGAGI. V was clipped by 2 bases and J by 4 bases; unmatched bases: 7. The CDR3 covers 15 residues. The CDR3 DNA reads as TGTGCCAGCAGTTACAGAGGGACAGGCCCTTACGAGCAGTACTTC. Translation gives CASSYRGTGPYEQYF.

J is TRBJ2-1 and V is TRBV6-4; TRBD2 matches 9 bases. V lost 3 bases, J lost 10 bases, and 10 bases stayed unmatched. CDR1 and CDR2 from the germline V gene are MRHNA and SNTAGT. The CDR3 contains 15 residues. CDR3 sequence reads: CASSDVGSGSTEQFF. CDR3 in DNA: TGTGCCAGCAGTGATGTGGGTAGCGGGAGCACCGAGCAGTTCTTC.

The V call is TRBV6-5, the J call TRBJ1-6; D gene ambiguous. There are 15 residues in the CDR3. V lost 9 bases, J lost 4 bases, and 16 bases lay in between. Germline-derived CDR1 and CDR2 are MNHEY and SVGAGI. The CDR3 region has the DNA TGTGCCAGTGGGGAAGGACTGACTTATAATTCACCCCTCCACTTT. It specifies CASGEGLTYNSPLHF.

The CDR3 here is CASSGWTGRNEQYF. The CDR3 region has the DNA TGTGCCAGCAGCGGGTGGACAGGGAGGAACGAGCAGTACTTC. The J gene is TRBJ2-7, the V gene TRBV5-5, with 8 bases matching TRBD1. The trim removed 4 bases at V and 5 bases at J, leaving 8 bases unmatched. The CDR3 consists of 14 residues. CDR1 is SGHKS, CDR2 YYEKEE, per germline (reference sequence).